This TCR beta chain was retrieved from a study of T cells expressing NK-cell markers. The CDR3 has 14 amino acids. Looked up from germline, CDR1 is MNHEY and CDR2 is SVGAGI. No DNA is given; TCRdb re-called the 5' RACE reads and lists each CDR3 protein once. The sample includes under 200,000 distinct CDR3 sequences. The specimen was blood T cells: a sorted CD56 or NKG2C T cell subset, CD4+ or CD8+ T cells, or bulk PBMC T cells (not recorded which). This clonotype originated in a woman aged 18 to 69 in good health. The chain couples TRBV6-5 to TRBJ2-7; as DNA is missing, the TRBD2 call by TCRdb cannot be tested. CDR3 sequence reads: CASSYGRARGEQYF.